The subject of this entry is one T cell receptor beta chain. The source of the sample is a study of immune evolution from preneoplasia to lung adenocarcinoma. Each case's diagnosis was confirmed by two pathologists on H&E. Produced via immunoSEQ multiplex PCR; TCRdb's table is partial and in-frame only. Of 20,000 to 25,000 clones listed, approximately 71% are singletons. The CDR3 loop spans 15 amino acids. Trimming shortened V by 4 bases and J by 3 bases, and 15 bases separated the two germline ends. Germline loops: CDR1 MGHRA, CDR2 YSYEKL. J is TRBJ1-2 and V is TRBV4-1, with D tentatively TRBD1 (5 bases). The sample comprised FFPE invasive lung adenocarcinoma tissue. This sequence originates from a person in their sixties or seventies with lung adenocarcinoma. DNA for the CDR3: TGCGCCAGCAGCCGGTCGGCGAGGGGCGACTATGGCTACACCTTC. Its protein product is CASSRSARGDYGYTF.